By sample fraction, the clone carrying this T cell receptor (beta chain) is medium-sized. What it recognizes is unknown. This record belongs to a study of neoadjuvant nivolumab and ipilimumab in lung cancer. Study findings and constraints: From pretherapy to surgery, tumor richness and clonality rose with dual therapy.

Germline lookup yields CDR1 MNHEY and CDR2 SVGAGI. V shed 2 bases and J 5 bases; nucleotides not matched to a gene: 7. This CDR3 region has 15 residues. Assay: immunoSEQ multiplex PCR; the TCRdb copy retains only in-frame clones and omits some. Here the sample spans some 20,000 clones, roughly 79% being singletons. The source was tumor tissue, collected after neoadjuvant nivolumab, alone or with ipilimumab, at or shortly before surgery. The sequence derives from an adult with non-small cell lung cancer. The chain couples TRBV6-5 to TRBJ2-5, with TRBD1 identical over 8 bases. The CDR3 nucleotides are TGTGCCAGCAGTTACGTGACAGGGGCGGGGGAGACCCAGTACTTC. It specifies CASSYVTGAGETQYF.